Listed below are T cell receptor beta chains from one sample, sequenced in a study of blood T cell repertoires in COVID-19. Clones were sequenced by immunoSEQ multiplex PCR, and TCRdb holds only the in-frame ones, with some missing. The sample includes some 390,000 clones, 70% to 90% of them seen just once. Material: peripheral blood. The receptor set was obtained from an older woman with COVID-19, enrolled during active disease. Both conserved end residues are part of each CDR3. A D gene is named only where the DNA matches it firmly. Size tells how often a clone was seen (once, few, many) or the class of an expanded clone, and some rows leave it out.

CDR3 length,V gene,D gene,J gene,clone size,CDR3 DNA,CDR3 protein
14,TRBV6-1,-,TRBJ1-4,-,TGTGCCAGCAGTGAAAAAAACAGAAATGAAAAACTGTTTTTT,CASSEKNRNEKLFF
16,TRBV7-9,TRBD1,TRBJ2-1,-,TGTGCCAGCAGCCCCCACCTGCAGGGGGACTACAATGAGCAGTTCTTC,CASSPHLQGDYNEQFF
16,TRBV28,TRBD1,TRBJ1-3,-,TGTGCCAGCAGTTCGCCGACAGGGATCTCTGGAAACACCATATATTTT,CASSSPTGISGNTIYF
16,TRBV7-6,TRBD2,TRBJ2-7,-,TGTGCCAGCAGCGTATCCCTAGCGGGGGGTCTCTACGAGCAGTACTTC,CASSVSLAGGLYEQYF
15,TRBV6-5,TRBD1,TRBJ1-1,-,TGTGCCAGCAGTTACTTAGGACAGGCGAACACTGAAGCTTTCTTT,CASSYLGQANTEAFF
12,TRBV5-4,-,TRBJ2-5,-,TGTGCCAGCAGCCTCCGGGGAGAGACCCAGTACTTC,CASSLRGETQYF
17,TRBV15,-,TRBJ1-3,once,TGTGCCACCAGCAGTCCGGGACTCCCGAGCTCTGGAAACACCATATATTTT,CATSSPGLPSSGNTIYF
11,TRBV24-1,-,TRBJ2-2,-,TGTGCCACCAGAGAGGGAAGGGAGCTGTTTTTT,CATREGRELFF
15,TRBV5-1,-,TRBJ2-3,-,TGCGCCAGCAGCTTGCCAGGGGAGAATGCAGATACGCAGTATTTT,CASSLPGENADTQYF
12,TRBV20-1,-,TRBJ1-1,few,TGCAGTGCTAGTTTGGTAGACACTGAAGCTTTCTTT,CSASLVDTEAFF
14,TRBV29-1,TRBD1,TRBJ1-1,-,TGCAGCGTTGTTAGGGGACAGGGGAACACTGAAGCTTTCTTT,CSVVRGQGNTEAFF
15,TRBV3-1/TRBV3-2,-,TRBJ1-1,-,TGTGCCAGCAGCCCCGACTTAGGAAAGAACACTGAAGCTTTCTTT,CASSPDLGKNTEAFF
15,TRBV28,-,TRBJ1-2,-,TGTGCCAGCAGTTCCCCCCTGCCGGGCGGAGGTGGCTACACCTTC,CASSSPLPGGGGYTF
15,TRBV24-1,TRBD2,TRBJ2-5,-,TGTGCCACCTCGGCCCCTAGCGGGGGGGTCCAGACCCAGTACTTC,CATSAPSGGVQTQYF
16,TRBV7-9,-,TRBJ2-1,-,TGTGCCAGCAGCTTAGTTTCGGGATCCCTCTACAATGAGCAGTTCTTC,CASSLVSGSLYNEQFF
13,TRBV6-1,-,TRBJ1-4,-,TGTGCCAGCAGTGAAACGGGTAATGAAAAACTGTTTTTT,CASSETGNEKLFF
18,TRBV6-2/TRBV6-3,TRBD2,TRBJ2-3,once,TGTGCCAGCAGTTACTCGCCCGGACTAGCGGGGAGCACAGATACGCAGTATTTT,CASSYSPGLAGSTDTQYF
14,TRBV2,-,TRBJ2-7,-,TGTGCCAGCAGGACCGGGACTCACGTCTTCGAGCAGTACTTC,CASRTGTHVFEQYF
13,TRBV7-3,-,TRBJ1-1,-,TGTGCCAGCAGCACGGGAAAAGCCTACGAAGCTTTTTTT,CASSTGKAYEAFF
14,TRBV2,-,TRBJ2-7,-,TGTGCCAGCACCCAGAGGACAGAATCCTACGAGCAGTACTTC,CASTQRTESYEQYF
16,TRBV28,TRBD1,TRBJ1-4,-,TGTGCCAGCAGTCCCCCCCCGACAGGGAATAATGAAAAACTGTTTTTT,CASSPPPTGNNEKLFF
15,TRBV6-4,TRBD2,TRBJ2-7,-,TGTGCCAGCAGTGAGGTAGCGGGGGGGCGAAGCGAGCAGTACTTC,CASSEVAGGRSEQYF
16,TRBV27,TRBD2,TRBJ2-7,-,TGTGCCAGCAGTTTAAAGACTAGCGGGGGGACCTACGAGCAGTACTTC,CASSLKTSGGTYEQYF
15,TRBV5-1,TRBD2,TRBJ2-1,few,TGCGCCAGCAGCTTGGAGCGGGGTGTCCACAATGAGCAGTTCTTC,CASSLERGVHNEQFF
14,TRBV5-1,-,TRBJ2-7,once,TGCGCCAGCAGCTTCGGGGTTAGCTCCTACGAGCAGTACTTC,CASSFGVSSYEQYF
17,TRBV7-9,TRBD2,TRBJ2-3,once,TGTGCCAGCAGCTTCGGACGTGGGACTACAAGCACAGATACGCAGTATTTT,CASSFGRGTTSTDTQYF
16,TRBV4-2,-,TRBJ2-2,-,TGTGCCAGCAGCCAAGTTGCAGGGCGGCAAACCGGGGAGCTGTTTTTT,CASSQVAGRQTGELFF
14,TRBV19,TRBD1,TRBJ2-7,-,TGTGCCAGTAGTATGGGACAGGGAAGGGGCGAGCAGTACTTC,CASSMGQGRGEQYF
11,TRBV6-1,-,TRBJ1-1,-,TGTGCCAGCAGTGAACTGAGCTTAGCTTTCTTT,CASSELSLAFF
15,TRBV7-3,-,TRBJ2-1,-,TGTGCCAGCAGCTTAAACTACGGCGCTTACAATGAGCAGTTCTTC,CASSLNYGAYNEQFF
15,TRBV19,-,TRBJ1-5,-,TGTGCCAGTAGATGGGCAGGGGTCATCAATCAGCCCCAGCATTTT,CASRWAGVINQPQHF
21,TRBV28,-,TRBJ1-6,-,TGTGCCAGCAGTCCAGCGGGACTGCCCTTAATTCGGAGCACAACGAATTCACCCCTCCACTTT,CASSPAGLPLIRSTTNSPLHF
15,TRBV5-1,-,TRBJ2-7,-,TGCGCCAGCAGCTTGGCCATACTCGACACCTACGAGCAGTACTTC,CASSLAILDTYEQYF
13,TRBV6-5,-,TRBJ2-7,-,TGTGCCAGCAGCCTTGCCGGGGGACGGGAGCAGTACTTC,CASSLAGGREQYF
15,TRBV5-4,-,TRBJ1-4,few,TGTGCCAGCAGCTCGGACACTTCAACTAATGAAAAACTGTTTTTT,CASSSDTSTNEKLFF
16,TRBV15,TRBD1,TRBJ1-5,few,TGTGCCACCAGCAGGGGGACAGGGAAGGGCAATCAGCCCCAGCATTTT,CATSRGTGKGNQPQHF
14,TRBV15,-,TRBJ1-5,-,TGTGCCACCAGTATGCAGGGCCCGGGTCAGCCCCAGCATTTT,CATSMQGPGQPQHF
13,TRBV6-5,TRBD1,TRBJ2-7,-,TGTGCCAGCAGCGGGACAGTTCGCGCCGAGCAGTACTTC,CASSGTVRAEQYF
14,TRBV18,-,TRBJ1-1,-,TGTGCCAGCTCACCACAGGGGAGGGGCACTGAAGCTTTCTTT,CASSPQGRGTEAFF
17,TRBV14,TRBD2,TRBJ2-5,once,TGTGCCAGCAGCCAAGAAGCTTTCGGGGGGGCTCGGGAGACCCAGTACTTC,CASSQEAFGGARETQYF
15,TRBV7-9,TRBD2,TRBJ2-3,-,TGTGCCAGCAGCTTTGAGGGACTAGCGTCGGATACGCAGTATTTT,CASSFEGLASDTQYF
14,TRBV5-1,-,TRBJ1-1,once,TGCGCCAGCAGCTTGATAACCGGGAACACTGAAGCTTTCTTT,CASSLITGNTEAFF
16,TRBV6-4,-,TRBJ2-3,-,TGTGCCAGCAGCCTAACAGGGATCGGGACCACAGATACGCAGTATTTT,CASSLTGIGTTDTQYF
15,TRBV6-4,-,TRBJ1-1,-,TGTGCCAGCAGTGACGGTAAGGGAGCTGACACTGAAGCTTTCTTT,CASSDGKGADTEAFF
12,TRBV6-5,TRBD1,TRBJ1-4,-,TGTGCCAGCAGTACGGGACAGGGAAAACTGTTTTTT,CASSTGQGKLFF